The 21 T cell receptor beta chains below all came from one sample that was sequenced in a study of T cell repertoires in aging, cancer and after chemotherapy. Multiplex touch-down PCR with TRB-A/B primers amplified rearranged V-D-J TRB sequences. Each CDR3 protein is one row after TCRdb ran MiXCR on the multiplex PCR reads. The sample has thousands of distinct CDR3 sequences; roughly 25% are singletons. The template was genomic DNA from peripheral blood, not RNA. The sample consisted of blood. These receptors originate from a human donor in good health.

Judged by abundance, this clonotype is medium-sized. This chain connects TRBV27 to TRBJ1-2, with no clear D. The germline CDR1 and CDR2 sequences are MNHEY and SMNVEV (reference sequence). The CDR3 consists of 16 residues. Trimming stripped 3 bases from V and 0 bases from J, with 14 bases between. The CDR3 is CASSFNVAVTNYGYTF. CDR3 nucleotide sequence: TGTGCCAGCAGTTTTAACGTCGCCGTGACTAACTATGGCTACACCTTC.

Sample share makes this clonotype medium-sized. V usage is TRBV12-3 or TRBV12-4 and J usage is TRBJ2-2, with a possible D match to TRBD1 (6 bases). The CDR3 loop spans 13 amino acids. Trimming stripped 5 bases from V and 7 bases from J, with 11 bases between. The CDR3 DNA reads as TGTGCCAGCAGTCGAGCCAGGGGCGGGGAGCTGTTTTTT. Amino acid sequence: CASSRARGGELFF.

The chain combines TRBV7-9 with TRBJ1-1, with D possibly being TRBD1 (5 bases). V lost 5 bases to trimming and J lost 3 bases, with 10 bases between them. Germline V gene data show CDR1 as SEHNR and CDR2 as FQNEAQ (reference sequence). The CDR3 loop spans 13 amino acids. The CDR3 sequence: CASSPRGDTEAFF. The CDR3 DNA reads as TGTGCCAGCAGCCCCCGGGGGGACACTGAAGCTTTCTTT.

This chain links TRBV29-1 with TRBJ2-1; TRBD2 matches 14 bases. The CDR3 totals 17 residues. Trimming cost V 4 bases and J 6 bases; bases outside gene matches: 11. Per germline, CDR1 SQVTM and CDR2 ANQGSEA. The CDR3 DNA reads TGCAGCGTTGTCGGGACTAGCGGGAGCTCGGCCGGCAATGAGCAGTTCTTC. It specifies CSVVGTSGSSAGNEQFF.

This clonotype is medium-sized. The CDR3, as DNA: TGTGCCAGTAGCGGGAGGGTCTCCTACAATGAGCAGTTCTTC. Protein: CASSGRVSYNEQFF. The gene calls are TRBV19 and TRBJ2-1, with TRBD2 identical over 8 bases. Trimming removed 6 bases from V and 0 bases from J; junction bases left unmatched: 1. The germline V gene has CDR1 LNHDA and CDR2 SQIVND (reference sequence). The CDR3 extends over 14 amino acids.

V is TRBV4-3 and J is TRBJ1-1; TRBD1 is a possible D gene (6 bases). This CDR3 region has 15 residues. Trimming pared 0 bases from V and 4 bases from J, leaving 12 bases between. Germline CDR1 LGHNA, CDR2 YSLEER. Here the CDR3 DNA reads TGCGCCAGCAGCCAAGATGGGGACATTGTCACTGAAGCTTTCTTT. Translated, it gives CASSQDGDIVTEAFF.

This clonotype ranks as medium-sized. The chain joins TRBV20-1 to TRBJ2-7, with 14 bases that match TRBD2. With 5 bases clipped from V and 7 bases from J, the junction kept 4 bases outside the gene matches. CDR3 length equals 13 residues. The germline V gene encodes CDR1 DFQATT and CDR2 SNEGSKA (reference sequence). The CDR3 reads CSADRTSGREQYF. CDR3 nucleotide sequence: TGCAGTGCTGATCGGACTAGCGGGAGGGAGCAGTACTTC.

In the case of this clonotype: An end of the junction does not agree with germline; a read error may underlie this. The chain employs TRBV4-3 and TRBJ2-2; 7 nucleotides match TRBD2. The CDR3 length is 14 residues. CDR1 and CDR2 from the germline V gene are LGHNA and YSLEER. CDR3 region: CASIQGSGTGELFF. CDR3 bases: TGCGCCAGCATCCAAGGTAGCGGGACCGGGGAGCTGTTTTTT.

The gene calls are TRBV4-3 and TRBJ2-1; TRBD2 aligns across 11 bases. There are 16 residues in the CDR3. Germline V gene lookup returns CDR1 LGHNA and CDR2 YSLEER. J lost 6 bases, V lost 0 bases, and 4 bases had no gene match. CDR3 protein: CASSQDSGLAVNEQFF. The DNA of the CDR3 is TGCGCCAGCAGCCAAGATTCGGGACTAGCGGTCAATGAGCAGTTCTTC.

In its sample, this clonotype was seen a few times. The V and J genes are TRBV6-2 or TRBV6-3 and TRBJ1-2; 7 nucleotides agree with TRBD1. Germline trimming cut 4 bases from V and 3 bases from J; bases unmatched to any gene: 8. The CDR3 runs to 15 residues. Germline V gives CDR1 MNHEY, CDR2 SVGEGT. The CDR3: CASSSPTGLDYGYTF. CDR3 nucleotide sequence: TGTGCCAGCAGTTCCCCGACAGGGTTGGACTATGGCTACACCTTC.

By share, this clonotype counts as medium-sized. The chain carries TRBV6-5 and TRBJ2-7, with 12 bases aligning to TRBD1. V dropped 7 bases and J dropped 3; count of bases not matched to a gene: 10. Germline assignment: CDR1 MNHEY and CDR2 SVGAGI. The length of the CDR3 is 16 residues. In DNA, the CDR3 is TGTGCCAGCACTAGGCGGGGACAGGGGGCGTTCTACGAGCAGTACTTC. This encodes CASTRRGQGAFYEQYF.

This clonotype is medium-sized in the sample. The chain has TRBV15 and TRBJ1-5; D possibly corresponds to TRBD1 (6 bases). The V gene's germline CDR1 is LNHNV and CDR2 YYDKDF (reference sequence). Trimming left V 0 bases short and J 9 bases short, with 21 bases between. The CDR3 consists of 17 residues. The CDR3 region has the DNA TGTGCCACCAGCAGAGATCTCGCGGTACAGGGAGGAGGGCCCCAGCATTTT. It specifies CATSRDLAVQGGGPQHF.

The table lists this clonotype with a few counts. The CDR3 loop is CASSPGQSYEQYF. In nucleotides, the CDR3 is TGTGCCAGCTCACCGGGACAGTCCTACGAGCAGTACTTC. The chain is built from TRBV18 and TRBJ2-7; 7 nucleotides match TRBD1. The germline V gene has CDR1 KGHSH and CDR2 LQKENI. V shed 3 bases, J shed 1 base, and the junction held 0 bases outside the gene matches. This CDR3 region has 13 residues. The full variable domain, completed using reference TRBV18 and TRBJ2-7, is NAGVMQNPRHLVRRRGQEARLRCSPMKGHSHVYWYRQLPEEGLKFMVYLQKENIIDESGMPKERFSAEFPKEGPSILRIQQVVRGDSAAYFCASSPGQSYEQYFGPGTRLTVT.

This chain uses TRBV6-2 or TRBV6-3 with TRBJ1-1, with D unresolved. Germline CDR1 is MNHEY and CDR2 is SVGEGT. V was shortened by 4 bases and J by 0 bases, with 12 bases between the two germline ends. The CDR3 length is 15 residues. The CDR3 reads CASSFTPVMNTEAFF. CDR3 nucleotides: TGTGCCAGCAGTTTTACACCAGTTATGAACACTGAAGCTTTCTTT.

As to this clonotype: Its ends do not fully match the called genes, so a read error is possible. The gene calls are TRBV6-5 and TRBJ1-2; TRBD1 is a possible D gene (5 bases). The CDR3 length is 12 residues. Germline assignment: CDR1 MNHEY and CDR2 SVGAGI. The CDR3 protein is CASSYSGGVPPF. The CDR3 DNA is TGTGCCAGCAGTTACTCGGGGGGGGTCCCTCCCTTC.

This clonotype was picked up a small number of times. The chain has TRBV6-2 or TRBV6-3 and TRBJ2-7; the match to TRBD2 covers 7 bases. Trimming cost V 0 bases and J 5 bases; bases outside gene matches: 10. The germline CDR1 and CDR2 sequences are MNHEY and SVGEGT. This CDR3 region has 16 residues. The CDR3: CASSYSLGKGRDEQYF. The CDR3 DNA reads as TGTGCCAGCAGTTACTCGCTGGGAAAGGGGAGGGACGAGCAGTACTTC.

The chain is built from TRBV28 and TRBJ2-2, with 10 positions matching TRBD1. CDR1 MDHEN and CDR2 SYDVKM come from the germline V gene. The length of the CDR3 is 15 residues. V lost 4 bases and J lost 3; bases outside the gene matches: 2. As DNA, the CDR3 is TGTGCCAGCAGTTCCGGACAGGGGGACACCGGGGAGCTGTTTTTT. Encoded protein: CASSSGQGDTGELFF.

This clonotype was seen a few times. The rearrangement links TRBV12-3 or TRBV12-4 to TRBJ2-3, with 9 bases aligning to TRBD2. Trimming at V came to 6 bases and at J to 4 bases, leaving 2 bases not matched to a gene. The CDR3 extends over 13 amino acids. Here the CDR3 reads CASRTSGSDTQYF. In DNA form, the CDR3 reads TGTGCCAGCAGGACTAGCGGTTCAGATACGCAGTATTTT.

The table lists this clonotype with a few counts. The V and J genes are TRBV6-1 and TRBJ1-5; the D gene is possibly TRBD1 (6 bases). The CDR3 has 14 residues. CDR1 and CDR2 (germline): MNHNS, SASEGT. The V end was cut by 0 bases, the J end by 11 bases, with 14 bases between. The CDR3 DNA is TGTGCCAGCAGTGAAGCGAACGGGGGCCGAGCCCAGCATTTT. Residues: CASSEANGGRAQHF.

The chain carries TRBV6-2 or TRBV6-3 and TRBJ2-3; no definite D call. The germline V gene encodes CDR1 MNHEY and CDR2 SVGEGT. This CDR3 is 13 amino acids long. Trimming stripped 1 base from V and 7 bases from J, with 9 bases between. The CDR3 region has the DNA TGTGCCAGCAGTTACTTGACCTCCTATACGCAGTATTTT. As protein: CASSYLTSYTQYF.

This chain connects TRBV4-3 to TRBJ1-1; D remains ambiguous. The germline V gene has CDR1 LGHNA and CDR2 YSLEER. The CDR3 is made up of 14 amino acids. V was shortened by 4 bases and J by 0 bases, with 9 bases between the two germline ends. The CDR3 loop is CASSLDPMNTEAFF. Written as DNA, the CDR3 is TGCGCCAGCAGCCTCGATCCCATGAACACTGAAGCTTTCTTT.